This T cell receptor beta chain was identified in a study of blood T cell repertoires in COVID-19. Losses at the gene ends were 2 bases for V and 1 base for J; bases not matched to a gene: 5. The CDR3 has 17 amino acids. Per the germline V gene, CDR1 is MDHEN and CDR2 is SYDVKM. The table came from immunoSEQ multiplex PCR; TCRdb's copy has only in-frame clones and leaves some out. The sample gives about 300,000 clones, about nine tenths of which show up once; approximately 2% is in the top ten. This clone was seen once. The clonotype originates from a man aged 18 to 30 with active or convalescent COVID-19. The genes are TRBV28 and TRBJ2-3, with 11 bases matching TRBD2. Sequencing was done on a sample of peripheral blood. In DNA, the CDR3 is TGTGCCAGCAGTTTAAGACTAGCGGGGATGGGCACAGATACGCAGTATTTT. Its protein product is CASSLRLAGMGTDTQYF.